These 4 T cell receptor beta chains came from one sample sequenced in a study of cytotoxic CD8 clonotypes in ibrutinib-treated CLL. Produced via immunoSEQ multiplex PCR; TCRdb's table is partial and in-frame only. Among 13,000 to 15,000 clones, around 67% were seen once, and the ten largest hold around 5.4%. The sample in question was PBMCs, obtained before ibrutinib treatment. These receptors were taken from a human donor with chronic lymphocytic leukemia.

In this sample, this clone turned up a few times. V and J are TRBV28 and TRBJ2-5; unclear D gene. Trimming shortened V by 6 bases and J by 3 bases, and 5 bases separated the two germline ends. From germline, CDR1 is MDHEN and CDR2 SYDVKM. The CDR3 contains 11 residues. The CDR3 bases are TGTGCCAGCAGCATTGAAGAGACCCAGTACTTC. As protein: CASSIEETQYF.

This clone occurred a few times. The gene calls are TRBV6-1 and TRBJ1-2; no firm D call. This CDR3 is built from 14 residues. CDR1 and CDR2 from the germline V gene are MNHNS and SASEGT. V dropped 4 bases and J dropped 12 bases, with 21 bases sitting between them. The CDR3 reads CASSVTEDPRLHTF. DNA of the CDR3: TGTGCCAGCAGTGTGACGGAGGACCCTCGGCTGCACACCTTC.

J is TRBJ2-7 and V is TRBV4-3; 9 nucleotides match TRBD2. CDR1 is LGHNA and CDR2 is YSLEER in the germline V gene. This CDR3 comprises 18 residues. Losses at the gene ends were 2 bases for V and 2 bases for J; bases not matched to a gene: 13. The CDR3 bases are TGCGCCAGCAGCCAAAGTCGGGGCGGGGGGGCAAACCCCTACGAGCAGTACTTC. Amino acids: CASSQSRGGGANPYEQYF.

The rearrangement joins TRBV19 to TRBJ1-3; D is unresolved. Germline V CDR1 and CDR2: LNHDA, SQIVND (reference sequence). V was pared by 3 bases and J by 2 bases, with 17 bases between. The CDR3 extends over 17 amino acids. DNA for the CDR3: TGTGCCAGTAGTATTGGCCCCAGGATCTCGACTGGAAACACCATATATTTT. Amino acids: CASSIGPRISTGNTIYF. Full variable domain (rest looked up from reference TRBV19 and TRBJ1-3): DGGITQSPKYLFRKEGQNVTLSCEQNLNHDAMYWYRQDPGQGLRLIYYSQIVNDFQKGDIAEGYSVSREKKESFPLTVTSAQKNPTAFYLCASSIGPRISTGNTIYFGEGSWLTVV.